The 15 T cell receptor beta chains presented below share a single source sample, sequenced in a study of shared clonotypes between healthy human individuals. Here immunoSEQ multiplex PCR was the method, and the copy in TCRdb shows in-frame clones only, minus some. The data contain about 1 million clones, around 76% of them seen just once; the ten biggest clones take up approximately 1.5%. Source material: memory CD4+ T cells sorted from blood. Noted subset: CD45RA-negative fraction. The receptors here all came from a young man in good health.

This chain uses TRBV28 with TRBJ2-4; D might be TRBD2 (6 bases). V was trimmed by 7 bases and J by 4 bases, leaving 14 bases between them. The CDR3 is 14 residues long. Germline CDR1 and CDR2: MDHEN and SYDVKM. The CDR3 sequence: CASNLRDSKNIQYF. The CDR3 DNA is TGTGCCAGCAACCTCCGGGACTCAAAAAACATTCAGTACTTC.

This chain joins TRBV7-9 and TRBJ2-4; perhaps TRBD1 as D (5 bases). CDR1 and CDR2 from the germline V gene are SEHNR and FQNEAQ (reference sequence). The V gene lost 1 base and the J gene lost 6 bases, with 13 bases spanning the gap. The CDR3 is 15 residues long. CDR3: CASSLDRPLRNIQYF. The CDR3 DNA reads TGTGCCAGCAGCTTAGACAGGCCTTTGAGAAACATTCAGTACTTC.

The chain employs TRBV9 and TRBJ2-1, with TRBD1 matching 7 bases. Germline CDR1 and CDR2: SGDLS and YYNGEE. The CDR3 covers 15 residues. V shed 2 bases and J 6 bases; nucleotides not matched to a gene: 8. The CDR3 protein is CASSVTGVLGNEQFF. DNA of the CDR3: TGTGCCAGCAGCGTCACAGGGGTCCTCGGCAATGAGCAGTTCTTC. Full variable domain (outside the CDR3, taken from reference TRBV9 and TRBJ2-1): DSGVTQTPKHLITATGQRVTLRCSPRSGDLSVYWYQQSLDQGLQFLIQYYNGEERAKGNILERFSAQQFPDLHSELNLSSLELGDSALYFCASSVTGVLGNEQFFGPGTRLTVL.

The rearrangement joins TRBV15 to TRBJ2-5, with 7 nucleotides matching TRBD2. The V and J ends lost 5 bases and 3 bases, in that order; junction bases with no gene match: 6. The CDR3 extends over 14 amino acids. Per the germline V gene, CDR1 is LNHNV and CDR2 is YYDKDF (reference sequence). This CDR3 reads CATSSRREEETQYF. The CDR3 coding sequence is TGTGCCACCAGCTCTCGACGGGAGGAAGAGACCCAGTACTTC.

This clone showed up just once. The V call is TRBV5-1, the J call TRBJ2-7; TRBD2 agrees at 7 bases. In germline, CDR1 is SGHRS, CDR2 YFSETQ. This CDR3 spans 16 amino acids. Trimming took 5 bases from V and 2 from J; bases not matched to a gene: 13. The CDR3 DNA follows: TGCGCCAGCAGTCCGAGAGGGAGGGGAACAACCTACGAGCAGTACTTC. This encodes CASSPRGRGTTYEQYF. Variable domain in full (rest from reference TRBV5-1 and TRBJ2-7): KAGVTQTPRYLIKTRGQQVTLSCSPISGHRSVSWYQQTPGQGLQFLFEYFSETQRNKGNFPGRFSGRQFSNSRSEMNVSTLELGDSALYLCASSPRGRGTTYEQYFGPGTRLTVT.

This clone was seen more than once but under ten times. The gene calls are TRBV6-5 and TRBJ1-1, with a tentative D call TRBD1 (5 bases). CDR3 length equals 15 residues. V lost 7 bases and J lost 1, with 16 bases in between. Per germline, CDR1 MNHEY and CDR2 SVGAGI. CDR3 DNA sequence: TGTGCCAGCAAAGTGGGACCGGGGGGGAACACTGAAGCTTTCTTT. Translated, it gives CASKVGPGGNTEAFF.

The V gene is TRBV11-2, the J gene TRBJ2-2; 10 bases fit TRBD1. Germline V gene lookup returns CDR1 SGHAT and CDR2 FQNNGV. This CDR3 has 16 amino acids. V gave up 7 bases and J gave up 1 base; unmatched junction bases: 6. CDR3 bases: TGTGCCAGCATTCCGGGACAGGGGTTGAACACCGGGGAGCTGTTTTTT. Protein sequence: CASIPGQGLNTGELFF.

The chain employs TRBV19 and TRBJ2-3; 15 nucleotides agree with TRBD2. Germline-derived CDR1 and CDR2 are LNHDA and SQIVND (reference sequence). The J segment lost 3 bases and the V segment lost 4 bases, leaving 5 bases of the junction unmatched. The CDR3 length is 17 residues. The CDR3: CASSTGLAGGPTDTQYF. CDR3 nucleotides: TGTGCCAGTAGTACCGGACTAGCGGGAGGGCCAACAGATACGCAGTATTTT.

This clone was observed a handful of times. A much larger clone lies one base from this, so it may be a read error. V usage is TRBV11-1 and J usage is TRBJ2-5, with D unclear. CDR1 is SGHAT, CDR2 FQDESV, per germline (reference sequence). This CDR3 has 11 amino acids. With 1 base removed from V and 3 bases from J, the gap between germline ends came to 0 bases. The CDR3 spells CASSLEETQYF. CDR3 bases: TGTGCCAGCAGCTTAGAAGAGACCCAGTACTTC.

This clone was counted a few times. The chain joins TRBV18 to TRBJ1-2, with a tentative D call TRBD1 (6 bases). The V gene lost 2 bases and the J gene lost 4 bases, with 14 bases spanning the gap. Per germline, CDR1 KGHSH and CDR2 LQKENI. The CDR3 runs to 15 residues. CDR3 sequence reads: CASSPGQQMIYGYTF. As DNA, the CDR3 is TGTGCCAGCTCACCAGGACAGCAAATGATCTATGGCTACACCTTC.

This chain joins TRBV2 and TRBJ1-1; D perhaps matches TRBD1 (6 bases). This CDR3 region has 15 residues. V was trimmed by 1 base and J by 6 bases, leaving 15 bases between them. Germline V lookup: CDR1 SNHLY, CDR2 FYNNEI. The CDR3 sequence is CASSEVGAPGAEAFF. DNA of the CDR3: TGTGCCAGCAGTGAAGTGGGGGCCCCTGGGGCTGAAGCTTTCTTT.

The rearrangement uses TRBV18 and TRBJ2-7; D is unclear. Germline CDR1 is KGHSH and CDR2 is LQKENI. V was clipped by 5 bases and J by 0 bases, with 14 bases between them. The CDR3 sequence is 15 residues long. CDR3 amino acids: CASSTGITDSYEQYF. In DNA form, the CDR3 reads TGTGCCAGCTCAACCGGCATTACAGACTCCTACGAGCAGTACTTC.

The chain links TRBV9 to TRBJ2-2; 7 bases agree with TRBD1. J gave up 5 bases and V 1 base, and 5 bases lay outside the gene matches. Germline V gives CDR1 SGDLS, CDR2 YYNGEE. The CDR3 is 15 residues long. For the CDR3, the DNA is TGTGCCAGCAGCGTACTGACAGGGTGGACCGGGGAGCTGTTTTTT. Amino acids: CASSVLTGWTGELFF.

The rearrangement uses TRBV29-1 and TRBJ2-2; possibly TRBD2 for D (6 bases). Germline loops: CDR1 SQVTM, CDR2 ANQGSEA. CDR3 length: 17 residues. The V end was cut by 4 bases, the J end by 2 bases, with 20 bases between. The DNA of the CDR3 is TGCAGCGTTGGTTCAGTAGCGGCCGGCCTAAACACCGGGGAGCTGTTTTTT. It specifies CSVGSVAAGLNTGELFF.

The V call is TRBV5-1, the J call TRBJ2-5; 8 bases match TRBD1. Germline V CDR1 and CDR2: SGHRS, YFSETQ. The CDR3 is 15 residues long. Losses at the gene ends were 2 bases for V and 5 bases for J; bases not matched to a gene: 8. The CDR3 is CASSFTGQGGETQYF. The DNA of the CDR3 is TGCGCCAGCAGCTTTACAGGACAGGGTGGGGAGACCCAGTACTTC.